The TCR beta chain described here comes from a study of cytomegalovirus exposure and HLA in healthy donors. The study ran its PCR with 60 Vbeta and 13 Jbeta primers. Only in-frame clones appear in the TCRdb table, and some are missing; sequencing was by immunoSEQ multiplex PCR. The data contain fewer than 350,000 clones, 80% to 90% of them seen just once; the ten biggest clones take up 2% to 3%. This clone appeared once. Its antigen is undetermined. Study outcomes and limitations: What a later analysis showed was that several of the most significant clusters appeared linked to common viral pathogens. Only CMV serostatus was available as immune exposure information. More clonal expansion characterized HLA-associated TCR beta chains than equally common others in a later analysis. Previously analyzed data showed that most TCR beta V segments were productive at a frequency of about 87% or about 30%.

The V gene's germline CDR1 is SGHAT and CDR2 FQNNGV. There are 15 residues in the CDR3. The trim removed 5 bases at V and 2 bases at J, leaving 7 bases unmatched. Sequenced material: PBMCs. This sequence joins TRBV11-2 and TRBJ2-7; TRBD1 agrees at 9 bases. The TCR comes from a woman aged 18-30 years in good health and CMV-seronegative. The CDR3 here is CASSQGQGLTYEQYF. The CDR3 DNA follows: TGTGCCAGCAGCCAGGGACAGGGACTAACCTACGAGCAGTACTTC.